These T cell receptor beta chains were read from a single sample in a study of T cells after yellow fever vaccination. From the 5' RACE reads, TCRdb called clonotypes with MiXCR, one entry per CDR3 protein. The data hold hundreds of thousands of distinct CDR3 sequences, with about a fifth observed a single time. The source material was PBMCs, sampled about 21 days after the first yellow fever vaccination. The receptors derive from a man between 18 and 29 years old who received the YFV17D yellow fever vaccine. The CDR3 runs from the conserved cysteine through the conserved F or W. Each record gives: clone size, D gene, J gene, V gene, CDR3 length, CDR3 protein, CDR3 DNA. A D gene is named only where the DNA matches it firmly. For some rows the clone size is stated as once, few or many, or as a class when expanded; others skip it.

.	TRBD1	TRBJ1-5	TRBV6-2/TRBV6-3	17	CASSYPGQGAGNQPQHF	TGTGCCAGCAGTTACCCGGGACAGGGGGCTGGCAATCAGCCCCAGCATTTT
.	TRBD2	TRBJ2-3	TRBV11-2	18	CASSRLAGGPISTDTQYF	TGTGCCAGCAGCCGGCTAGCGGGGGGACCGATTAGCACAGATACGCAGTATTTT
.	TRBD1	TRBJ2-2	TRBV7-2	14	CASSLFDRGGELFF	TGTGCCAGCAGCTTGTTCGACAGGGGTGGGGAGCTGTTTTTT
few	TRBD1	TRBJ1-1	TRBV5-4	15	CASSPGDSWGTEAFF	TGTGCCAGCAGCCCCGGGGACAGTTGGGGGACTGAAGCTTTCTTT
few	.	TRBJ1-3	TRBV20-1	15	CSASDRWISGNTIYF	TGCAGTGCCTCGGACAGATGGATCTCTGGAAACACCATATATTTT
.	.	TRBJ2-5	TRBV6-2/TRBV6-3	13	CASTNPSGETQYF	TGTGCCAGCACAAATCCCAGTGGTGAGACCCAGTACTTC
.	TRBD2	TRBJ2-1	TRBV20-1	16	CSARDAGTSGYNEQFF	TGCAGTGCTAGAGATGCAGGGACTAGTGGATACAATGAGCAGTTCTTC
few	TRBD1	TRBJ1-2	TRBV6-1	13	CASRSTGDYGYTF	TGTGCCAGCAGAAGCACAGGGGACTATGGCTACACCTTC
few	.	TRBJ2-2	TRBV10-3	13	CAISGPGVGELFF	TGTGCCATCAGTGGCCCCGGGGTCGGGGAGCTGTTTTTT
few	TRBD1	TRBJ1-5	TRBV10-3	13	CAVNDRGHQPQHF	TGTGCCGTCAACGACAGGGGCCATCAGCCCCAGCATTTT
few	.	TRBJ2-1	TRBV10-3	18	CAISESTPWQDGTNEQFF	TGTGCCATCAGTGAGTCGACTCCTTGGCAGGATGGTACCAATGAGCAGTTCTTC
.	TRBD2	TRBJ2-3	TRBV3-1	14	CASTSGEDTDTQYF	TGTGCCAGCACCAGCGGGGAGGACACAGATACGCAGTATTTT
.	TRBD1	TRBJ1-1	TRBV7-3	13	CASSSRGLTEAFF	TGTGCCAGCAGCTCCAGGGGGCTTACTGAAGCTTTCTTT
.	TRBD1	TRBJ2-7	TRBV6-1	15	CASRDYRDRECEQYF	TGTGCCAGCAGGGACTACCGGGACAGGGAATGCGAGCAGTACTTC
.	TRBD1	TRBJ2-1	TRBV20-1	15	CSAPWAGQGWGEQFF	TGCAGTGCCCCGTGGGCGGGACAGGGCTGGGGTGAGCAGTTCTTC
many	TRBD1	TRBJ2-1	TRBV5-1	14	CASSSGQPDNEQFF	TGCGCCAGCAGCTCGGGACAGCCAGACAATGAGCAGTTCTTC
few	TRBD1	TRBJ2-7	TRBV4-3	15	CASSQETGGSYEQYF	TGCGCCAGCAGCCAAGAGACAGGGGGCTCCTACGAGCAGTACTTC
few	TRBD2	TRBJ2-1	TRBV6-4	15	CASSRRGGALNEQFF	TGTGCCAGCAGTCGTCGCGGGGGGGCTTTGAATGAGCAGTTCTTC
few	.	TRBJ1-2	TRBV6-2/TRBV6-3	13	CASSYSGLEGYTF	TGTGCCAGCAGTTACTCGGGACTTGAAGGCTACACCTTC
.	.	TRBJ2-1	TRBV9	15	CASSVDALAYNEQFF	TGTGCCAGCAGCGTAGACGCCCTGGCCTACAATGAGCAGTTCTTC
.	.	TRBJ2-3	TRBV7-9	11	CASSLGLPQYF	TGTGCCAGCAGCTTGGGGCTGCCGCAGTATTTT
.	.	TRBJ2-7	TRBV6-5	11	CASSYLYEQYF	TGTGCCAGCAGTTACCTCTACGAGCAGTACTTC
many	TRBD1	TRBJ2-6	TRBV6-4	16	CASSVTGGAGANVLTF	TGTGCCAGCAGTGTGACAGGGGGAGCTGGGGCCAACGTCCTGACTTTC
few	.	TRBJ2-3	TRBV20-1	14	CSASSGGGTDTQYF	TGCAGTGCTAGCTCAGGAGGGGGAACAGATACGCAGTATTTT
few	.	TRBJ2-3	TRBV27	14	CASSLTGTPDTQYF	TGTGCCAGCAGTTTAACCGGGACCCCAGATACGCAGTATTTT
few	.	TRBJ1-4	TRBV4-3	17	CASSRTFGKGRNEKLFF	TGCGCCAGCAGCCGGACCTTCGGTAAAGGGCGGAATGAAAAACTGTTTTTT
few	TRBD1	TRBJ2-5	TRBV12-3/TRBV12-4	13	CASSWTGRETQYF	TGTGCCAGCAGTTGGACAGGACGAGAGACCCAGTACTTC
.	.	TRBJ2-5	TRBV29-1	13	CSGAADSGETQYF	TGCAGCGGGGCGGCGGACAGCGGGGAGACCCAGTACTTC